This entry lists 15 T cell receptor beta chains sequenced from one sample in a study of blood T cells in healthy people across ages. The use of a sample-barcoded 5' primer and a J-beta primer mix characterized a second PCR of about 7 to 12 cycles. TCRdb recomputed calls from the 5' RACE reads with MiXCR, one row per CDR3 protein. The table shows 1.5 million or so distinct CDR3 sequences, with approximately 43% occurring only once. Sequencing was done on a sample of blood. The receptors shown here come from a woman between 18 and 29 years old in good health.

This clonotype showed up just a few times. The rearrangement links TRBV20-1 to TRBJ1-2; 7 nucleotides align to TRBD1. The CDR3 is made up of 14 amino acids. The V segment lost 0 bases and the J segment 2 bases; nucleotides outside the gene matches: 3. Germline assignment: CDR1 DFQATT and CDR2 SNEGSKA (reference sequence). CDR3 residues: CSARDAGGNYGYTF. CDR3 bases: TGCAGTGCTAGAGATGCAGGGGGGAACTATGGCTACACCTTC.

This clonotype was counted a few times. This chain connects TRBV4-1 to TRBJ2-7; TRBD2 is a possible D gene (5 bases). The DNA end is more similar to TRBJ2-5, so the J call may be wrong. Germline values: CDR1 MGHRA, CDR2 YSYEKL. The CDR3 runs to 15 residues. CDR3 nucleotides: TGCGCCAGCAGCCAAGATCCCAGGAGAGGGGAGACCCAGTACTTC. This sequence encodes CASSQDPRRGETQYF.

The chain links TRBV7-3 to TRBJ2-7; 11 positions agree with TRBD2. V lost 5 bases, J lost 7 bases, and 10 bases stayed unmatched. The CDR3 runs 15 residues. The germline CDR1 and CDR2 sequences are SGHTA and FQGTGA. The CDR3: CASSMLAGGFNEQYF. The CDR3 nucleotides are TGTGCCAGCAGCATGCTAGCGGGAGGTTTTAATGAGCAGTACTTC. The full variable domain, rest sourced from reference TRBV7-3 and TRBJ2-7, is GAGVSQTPSNKVTEKGKYVELRCDPISGHTALYWYRQSLGQGPEFLIYFQGTGAADDSGLPNDRFFAVRPEGSVSTLKIQRTERGDSAVYLCASSMLAGGFNEQYFGPGTRLTVT.

This clonotype was recorded a few times. The chain combines TRBV7-9 with TRBJ1-1; TRBD1 aligns across 7 bases. V lost 5 bases to trimming and J lost 5 bases; unmatched junction nucleotides: 11. The CDR3 is 15 residues long. Germline-derived CDR1 and CDR2 are SEHNR and FQNEAQ (reference sequence). This CDR3 reads CASSPPLGRGTEAFF. The CDR3 DNA reads as TGTGCCAGCAGCCCCCCGCTAGGCAGGGGGACTGAAGCTTTCTTT.

The J gene is TRBJ2-5, the V gene TRBV7-9; TRBD2 might be the D (5 bases). TRBJ2-7 matches the DNA end more closely, so the J call is doubtful. Per germline, CDR1 SEHNR and CDR2 FQNEAQ (reference sequence). The CDR3 sequence is 15 residues long. CDR3 region: CASSGYPGVLYEQYF. The CDR3 DNA is TGTGCCAGCAGCGGCTATCCCGGGGTACTCTACGAGCAGTACTTC.

The genes are TRBV21-1 and TRBJ1-1. TRBV21-1 counts as a pseudogene. The CDR3 length is 13 residues. CDR3 amino acids: CASTKQRVTEAFF. The CDR3, as DNA: TGTGCCAGCACCAAGCAGAGGGTCACTGAAGCTTTCTTT.

In its sample, this clonotype was seen a few times. The chain joins TRBV6-6 to TRBJ2-7, with unresolved D. The CDR3 consists of 15 residues. The germline V gene has CDR1 MNHNY and CDR2 SVGAGI (reference sequence). V dropped 0 bases and J dropped 0 bases, with 9 bases sitting between them. CDR3 in DNA: TGTGCCAGCAGTTACTCGGCCGGAGACTCCTACGAGCAGTACTTC. Amino acids: CASSYSAGDSYEQYF.

This clonotype showed up just a few times. The chain carries TRBV6-5 and TRBJ1-2; D is unresolved. Germline CDR1 MNHEY, CDR2 SVGAGI. The germline V and J ends were trimmed by 7 bases and 4 bases, with 13 bases remaining between them. The CDR3 has 13 residues. CDR3 sequence: CASIDWATYGYTF. CDR3 DNA sequence: TGTGCCAGCATTGATTGGGCTACCTATGGCTACACCTTC.

The chain employs TRBV9 and TRBJ2-2; D assignment may be TRBD1 or TRBD2 (5 bases each). The CDR3 is 16 residues long. V lost 3 bases and J 2 bases, leaving 14 bases between the germline ends. Looked up from germline, CDR1 is SGDLS and CDR2 is YYNGEE. CDR3 nucleotide sequence: TGTGCCAGCAGCGCCGAGGGGTCAGAAAACACCGGGGAGCTGTTTTTT. Encoded protein: CASSAEGSENTGELFF.

This sequence joins TRBV10-3 and TRBJ2-7; D is uncertain. CDR1 ENHRY and CDR2 SYGVKD come from the germline V gene. The CDR3 is made up of 11 amino acids. V was cut by 10 bases and J by 5 bases, with 12 bases left in between. The DNA of the CDR3 is TGTGCCAGCCGGGCCAGCCACGAGCAGTACTTC. Translation gives CASRASHEQYF.

The chain has TRBV30 and TRBJ2-3; D is perhaps TRBD1 (5 bases). CDR3 size: 13 residues. Trimming shortened V by 3 bases and J by 4 bases, and 11 bases separated the two germline ends. Per germline, CDR1 GTSNPN and CDR2 SVGIG (reference sequence). The CDR3 reads CAWRPPGSDTQYF. In DNA, the CDR3 is TGTGCCTGGAGACCCCCAGGGTCAGATACGCAGTATTTT.

This chain uses TRBV6-5 with TRBJ2-3, with 9 bases matching TRBD2. The J segment lost 4 bases and the V segment lost 6 bases, leaving 11 bases of the junction unmatched. The germline V gene encodes CDR1 MNHEY and CDR2 SVGAGI. The length of the CDR3 is 16 residues. The CDR3 region has the DNA TGTGCCAGCAGCCCTCTGGGAGCGGGGGGCCCAGATACGCAGTATTTT. Amino acids: CASSPLGAGGPDTQYF.

With respect to this clonotype: The junction does not match germline at one end; this may be a read error. This chain uses TRBV7-2 with TRBJ2-1; 7 nucleotides align to TRBD2. There are 18 residues in the CDR3. Per the germline V gene, CDR1 is SGHTA and CDR2 is FQGNSA. The CDR3 region is CASSSQRGGSVSYSEQFF. The CDR3 DNA is TGTGCCAGCAGCTCCCAGAGGGGAGGGAGCGTCTCCTACAGTGAGCAGTTCTTC.

This clonotype was observed a few times. The chain has TRBV12-3 or TRBV12-4 and TRBJ1-2, with a weak D call TRBD1 (5 bases). CDR3 length equals 13 residues. V was trimmed by 5 bases and J by 5 bases, leaving 12 bases between them. The CDR3 sequence is CASSPGFWYGYTF. The DNA for the CDR3 is TGTGCCAGCAGTCCAGGGTTTTGGTATGGCTACACCTTC.

V is TRBV12-3 or TRBV12-4 and J is TRBJ2-3; 7 nucleotides line up with TRBD2. Losses at the gene ends were 5 bases for V and 1 base for J; bases not matched to a gene: 9. CDR3 length: 16 residues. CDR3 sequence: CASSGPTGGGTDTQYF. CDR3 DNA sequence: TGTGCCAGCAGTGGACCAACTGGGGGGGGCACAGATACGCAGTATTTT.